The 22 T cell receptor beta chains below all came from one sample that was sequenced in a study of somatic mutations in cytotoxic T cells in rheumatoid arthritis. Clones were sequenced by immunoSEQ multiplex PCR, and TCRdb holds only the in-frame ones, with some missing. This sample has under 20,000 clones; roughly 85% occur once, and the top ten carry about 7%. Sequencing was done on a sample of CD8+ T cells sorted from blood. These receptors all come from a woman between 40 and 50 years old with rheumatoid arthritis.

The chain joins TRBV10-1 to TRBJ2-1; TRBD2 matches 7 bases. The V segment lost 5 bases and the J segment 1 base; nucleotides outside the gene matches: 8. This CDR3 is 16 amino acids long. The germline V gene has CDR1 WNHNN and CDR2 SYGVQD (reference sequence). The CDR3: CASSPMGAGSYNEQFF. CDR3 coding DNA: TGCGCCAGCAGTCCCATGGGAGCGGGATCCTACAATGAGCAGTTCTTC.

The chain recombines TRBV5-1 with TRBJ2-3, with TRBD1 as a possible D gene (5 bases). The germline gives CDR1 SGHRS, CDR2 YFSETQ. This CDR3 has 15 residues. The V end lost 1 base, the J end lost 0 bases, and 9 bases lay between the germline ends. The CDR3 coding sequence is TGCGCCAGCAGCTTGAGGGCAGGGAGCACAGATACGCAGTATTTT. Encoded protein: CASSLRAGSTDTQYF.

The chain is built from TRBV11-2 and TRBJ2-7; D might be TRBD2 (5 bases). V dropped 5 bases and J dropped 0 bases, with 8 bases sitting between them. The germline CDR1 and CDR2 sequences are SGHAT and FQNNGV. The CDR3 sequence is 13 residues long. CDR3 nucleotides: TGTGCCAGCAGCGTGGGGAGCTCCTACGAGCAGTACTTC. Translating it yields CASSVGSSYEQYF. Full variable domain (rest looked up from reference TRBV11-2 and TRBJ2-7): EAGVAQSPRYKIIEKRQSVAFWCNPISGHATLYWYQQILGQGPKLLIQFQNNGVVDDSQLPKDRFSAERLKGVDSTLKIQPAKLEDSAVYLCASSVGSSYEQYFGPGTRLTVT.

The rearrangement uses TRBV7-2 and TRBJ1-2, with D possibly being TRBD1 (6 bases). Germline CDR1 and CDR2: SGHTA and FQGNSA. This CDR3 has 15 residues. V lost 4 bases to trimming and J lost 3 bases, with 15 bases between them. CDR3 loop: CASSSMSGHHYGYTF. The CDR3 DNA sequence: TGTGCCAGCAGCTCCATGTCGGGACACCACTATGGCTACACCTTC. Looking up the rest from reference TRBV7-2 and TRBJ1-2 gives the full variable domain: GAGVSQSPSNKVTEKGKDVELRCDPISGHTALYWYRQSLGQGLEFLIYFQGNSAPDKSGLPSDRFSAERTGGSVSTLTIQRTQQEDSAVYLCASSSMSGHHYGYTFGSGTRLTVV.

The chain recombines TRBV15 with TRBJ2-3; TRBD2 might be the D (7 bases). Trimming stripped 1 base from V and 2 bases from J, with 13 bases between. This CDR3 has 16 amino acids. Germline CDR1 and CDR2: LNHNV and YYDKDF (reference sequence). CDR3 nucleotide sequence: TGTGCCACCAGCAGAGGGCGGGGGCTCGACACAGATACGCAGTATTTT. This gives the protein CATSRGRGLDTDTQYF.

V is TRBV25-1 and J is TRBJ2-7, with 13 bases fitting TRBD2. The CDR3 runs to 16 residues. CDR1 is MGHDK and CDR2 is SYGVNS in the germline V gene. The junction had 10 bases not matched to a gene; V was cut back by 4 bases and J by 7 bases. The CDR3 DNA is TGTGCCAGCAGTGGAGAACTAGCGGGAGGGCCGGGTGAGCAGTACTTC. Its protein product is CASSGELAGGPGEQYF.

The chain has TRBV5-1 and TRBJ2-2; unclear D gene. The germline V gene encodes CDR1 SGHRS and CDR2 YFSETQ. Trimming removed 1 base from V and 6 bases from J, with 7 bases in between. CDR3 length: 13 residues. Here the CDR3 reads CASSLRVSGELFF. The CDR3 DNA sequence: TGCGCCAGCAGCTTGAGAGTTTCCGGGGAGCTGTTTTTT.

The rearrangement uses TRBV29-1 and TRBJ2-7; 10 nucleotides match TRBD1. The CDR3 is 13 amino acids. Trimming cost V 7 bases and J 6 bases; bases outside gene matches: 9. CDR1 SQVTM and CDR2 ANQGSEA come from the germline V gene. The CDR3 region has the DNA TGCAGCGCCCAACCGGACAGGGGGTCCGAGCAGTACTTC. Its protein is CSAQPDRGSEQYF.

The chain recombines TRBV13 with TRBJ1-1, with D possibly TRBD1 on 5 matching bases. V was shortened by 2 bases and J by 2 bases, with 15 bases between the two germline ends. The CDR3 length is 16 residues. Germline CDR1 is PRHDT and CDR2 is FYEKMQ (reference sequence). DNA of the CDR3: TGTGCCAGCAGCTTACGCACACTGGGGGGTAACACTGAAGCTTTCTTT. This encodes CASSLRTLGGNTEAFF.

The chain couples TRBV4-1 to TRBJ2-1; 12 bases are a match to TRBD2. The CDR3 covers 18 residues. Trimming took 0 bases from V and 3 from J; bases not matched to a gene: 6. Germline CDR1 MGHRA, CDR2 YSYEKL. This chain's CDR3 is CASSQEAPGLAGYNEQFF. DNA of the CDR3: TGCGCCAGCAGCCAAGAAGCGCCGGGACTAGCGGGCTACAATGAGCAGTTCTTC.

The V and J genes are TRBV2 and TRBJ2-7; TRBD2 might be the D (6 bases). Germline V gene lookup returns CDR1 SNHLY and CDR2 FYNNEI. Trimming pared 7 bases from V and 1 base from J, leaving 17 bases between. CDR3 size: 15 residues. The DNA for the CDR3 is TGTGCCAGCAATACACCTAGCGCCGTGTCCTACGAGCAGTACTTC. This gives the protein CASNTPSAVSYEQYF.

Worth noting for this clone: One end of the junction is discordant with germline, which a read error may explain. This chain joins TRBV11-2 and TRBJ2-1, with D possibly TRBD1 on 6 matching bases. This CDR3 contains 13 residues. Germline CDR1 is SGHAT and CDR2 is FQNNGV. CDR3 bases: TGTGCCAACAGCTCAGGACAGCACAATGAGCAGTTCTTC. Protein sequence: CANSSGQHNEQFF.

J is TRBJ1-1 and V is TRBV5-8; possibly TRBD1 for D (5 bases). The CDR3 runs to 14 residues. Trimming removed 1 base at V and 0 bases at J, with 7 bases between. Per the germline V gene, CDR1 is SGHTS and CDR2 is YDEGEE. CDR3 protein: CASSLRGLNTEAFF. CDR3 DNA: TGTGCCAGCAGCTTGCGGGGGTTGAACACTGAAGCTTTCTTT.

The chain uses TRBV27 and TRBJ2-7, with TRBD2 matching over 11 bases. The V gene's germline CDR1 is MNHEY and CDR2 SMNVEV (reference sequence). The CDR3 loop spans 15 amino acids. V was clipped by 4 bases and J by 3 bases; unmatched bases: 5. Written as DNA, the CDR3 is TGTGCCAGCAGTTCGGGACTAGCGGAATTCTACGAGCAGTACTTC. It is translated as CASSSGLAEFYEQYF.

V usage is TRBV10-3 and J usage is TRBJ2-1, with 14 bases that match TRBD2. V was pared by 1 base and J by 0 bases, with 11 bases of the junction left unmatched. The germline CDR1 and CDR2 sequences are ENHRY and SYGVKD. The CDR3 has 21 residues. CDR3 nucleotides: TGTGCCATCAGTGAGTTTAGACTAGCGGGAGGGCCTCTACTCTCCTACAATGAGCAGTTCTTC. This gives the protein CAISEFRLAGGPLLSYNEQFF.

The chain links TRBV2 to TRBJ2-1; 7 nucleotides agree with TRBD2. V was clipped by 0 bases and J by 6 bases; unmatched bases: 11. Per the germline V gene, CDR1 is SNHLY and CDR2 is FYNNEI. This CDR3 has 17 residues. The CDR3 reads CASSEALRGRVGNEQFF. In DNA form, the CDR3 reads TGTGCCAGCAGTGAAGCGCTTCGAGGGAGGGTCGGCAATGAGCAGTTCTTC.

The chain couples TRBV6-6 to TRBJ1-2, with D maybe TRBD1 (5 bases). The germline V and J ends were trimmed by 0 bases and 4 bases, with 15 bases remaining between them. CDR3 length: 16 residues. Germline loops: CDR1 MNHNY, CDR2 SVGAGI (reference sequence). CDR3 nucleotide sequence: TGTGCCAGCAGTTACTCAGAGACAGTTCCCTCCTATGGCTACACCTTC. This codes for CASSYSETVPSYGYTF.

This clone was seen a few times. V usage is TRBV2 and J usage is TRBJ2-7; TRBD1 matches at 8 bases. Germline CDR1 SNHLY, CDR2 FYNNEI. Trimming at V came to 4 bases and at J to 2 bases, leaving 4 bases not matched to a gene. The CDR3 covers 14 residues. The CDR3, as DNA: TGTGCCAGCAGTGGGACAGGGACAACCTACGAGCAGTACTTC. It is translated as CASSGTGTTYEQYF.

This clone was observed a single time. CDR3 in amino acids: CASSLSGGWNEQYF. The CDR3 region has the DNA TGTGCCAGCAGCCTATCAGGGGGCTGGAACGAGCAGTACTTC. This chain uses TRBV13 with TRBJ2-7, with 8 bases identical to TRBD1. Looked up from germline, CDR1 is PRHDT and CDR2 is FYEKMQ (reference sequence). This CDR3 spans 14 amino acids. V gave up 5 bases and J gave up 5 bases; unmatched junction bases: 8. Based on the CDR3 plus reference TRBV13 and TRBJ2-7, the full variable domain is AAGVIQSPRHLIKEKRETATLKCYPIPRHDTVYWYQQGPGQDPQFLISFYEKMQSDKGSIPDRFSAQQFSDYHSELNMSSLELGDSALYFCASSLSGGWNEQYFGPGTRLTVT.

This clone was recorded only once. The CDR3: CASSPGDFNEKLFF. CDR3 sequence (DNA): TGTGCCAGCAGCCCGGGAGATTTTAATGAAAAACTGTTTTTT. This chain connects TRBV7-2 to TRBJ1-4; D not resolved. The V and J ends lost 5 bases and 4 bases respectively, with 11 bases between them. Germline V gives CDR1 SGHTA, CDR2 FQGNSA. The CDR3 contains 14 residues.

The gene calls are TRBV5-1 and TRBJ2-3; TRBD2 agrees at 8 bases. After removal of 5 bases from V and 1 base from J, the junction contained 21 bases not matched to a gene. Germline V gene sequence: CDR1 SGHRS, CDR2 YFSETQ. The CDR3 sequence is 20 residues long. DNA for the CDR3: TGCGCCAGCAGTGACCCGTGGGGGTATGCCTCGACTAGCGGCACAGATACGCAGTATTTT. This sequence encodes CASSDPWGYASTSGTDTQYF.

The chain carries TRBV4-2 and TRBJ2-1, with 14 bases fitting TRBD2. This CDR3 has 17 residues. The trim removed 4 bases at V and 3 bases at J, leaving 5 bases unmatched. The germline V gene encodes CDR1 LGHNA and CDR2 YNFKEQ. CDR3 in amino acids: CASSPGLAGGDYNEQFF. Here the CDR3 DNA reads TGTGCCAGCAGCCCTGGACTAGCGGGAGGTGACTACAATGAGCAGTTCTTC.